What follows are 32 T cell receptor beta chains derived from one specimen sequenced in a study of cytomegalovirus exposure and HLA in healthy donors. In the PCR, 60 Vbeta and 13 Jbeta primers were used. The assay was immunoSEQ multiplex PCR, and TCRdb's table has in-frame clones only and misses some. The table lists 190,000 or so clones, 82% of them singletons, with 0.098% in the top ten. The sequencing input was PBMCs. The receptor source for this set is a boy between 2 and 10 years old in good health and CMV-seronegative.

In this sample, this clone turned up once. This sequence joins TRBV7-3 and TRBJ2-3; no firm D call. Trimming took 5 bases from V and 3 from J, leaving 9 bases between them. The CDR3 runs to 13 residues. Germline V CDR1 and CDR2: SGHTA, FQGTGA. The CDR3 sequence: CASSLFHTDTQYF. Written as DNA, the CDR3 is TGTGCCAGCAGCCTATTTCATACAGATACGCAGTATTTT.

V and J are TRBV19 and TRBJ1-5; D perhaps matches TRBD1 (6 bases). Trimming removed 4 bases at V and 7 bases at J, with 17 bases between. The CDR3 is 15 amino acids. Germline CDR1 is LNHDA and CDR2 is SQIVND (reference sequence). In nucleotides, the CDR3 is TGTGCCAGTAGTACCTTAACAGGGTGGAGACAGCCCCAGCATTTT. Its protein is CASSTLTGWRQPQHF.

This clone was counted a single time. The gene calls are TRBV5-1 and TRBJ2-5; a weak D match, TRBD2 (5 bases). The tail of the sequence fits TRBJ2-7 better, so the J call may be wrong. CDR1 and CDR2 (germline): SGHRS, YFSETQ. The CDR3 length is 15 residues. The DNA of the CDR3 is TGCGCCAGCAGCTTAGGGCCCGGAGCGGACTACGAGCAGTACTTC. It codes for CASSLGPGADYEQYF.

The genes are TRBV5-5 and TRBJ1-2, with 7 positions matching TRBD1. J lost 6 bases, V lost 4 bases, and 9 bases had no gene match. The CDR3 extends over 14 amino acids. Germline V gene lookup returns CDR1 SGHKS and CDR2 YYEKEE (reference sequence). The CDR3 sequence is CASSLYRGRDGYTF. The CDR3 DNA reads TGTGCCAGCAGCCTGTACAGGGGTCGGGATGGCTACACCTTC.

This sequence joins TRBV9 and TRBJ2-3, with 9 bases identical to TRBD2. After removal of 4 bases from V and 0 bases from J, the junction contained 6 bases not matched to a gene. The CDR3 covers 16 residues. Germline CDR1 reads SGDLS; CDR2 reads YYNGEE. CDR3 in DNA: TGTGCCAGCAGCTCGGGACTAGCCCCTAGCACAGATACGCAGTATTTT. Translated: CASSSGLAPSTDTQYF. Filled out from reference TRBV9 and TRBJ2-3, the complete variable domain reads DSGVTQTPKHLITATGQRVTLRCSPRSGDLSVYWYQQSLDQGLQFLIQYYNGEERAKGNILERFSAQQFPDLHSELNLSSLELGDSALYFCASSSGLAPSTDTQYFGPGTRLTVL.

The chain links TRBV7-2 to TRBJ1-2, with D uncertain. Trimming stripped 1 base from V and 4 bases from J, with 10 bases between. The germline V gene has CDR1 SGHTA and CDR2 FQGNSA. The CDR3 contains 14 residues. The CDR3: CASSLDRTSYGYTF. Written as DNA, the CDR3 is TGTGCCAGCAGCTTAGATCGGACTTCCTATGGCTACACCTTC.

This rearrangement joins TRBV15 to TRBJ1-6; 9 nucleotides agree with TRBD1. This CDR3 has 15 amino acids. Trimming took 0 bases from V and 14 from J; bases not matched to a gene: 8. CDR1 and CDR2 (germline): LNHNV, YYDKDF (reference sequence). The CDR3 loop is CATSRDLGQGLSLHF. The CDR3 nucleotides read TGTGCCACCAGCAGAGATTTGGGACAGGGATTGTCCCTCCACTTT.

J is TRBJ1-1 and V is TRBV7-9; D may be TRBD1 (6 bases). V was pared by 1 base and J by 5 bases, with 23 bases between. This CDR3 contains 18 residues. CDR1 SEHNR and CDR2 FQNEAQ come from the germline V gene (reference sequence). In DNA form, the CDR3 reads TGTGCCAGCAGCTTAGATATAGGGGACACCATTTTCGGGACTGAAGCTTTCTTT. Its translation is CASSLDIGDTIFGTEAFF.

This clone was found once. The chain is built from TRBV6-1 and TRBJ1-1; the D is unclear. V gave up 2 bases and J gave up 4 bases, with 8 bases separating them. The CDR3 is 13 amino acids. Germline CDR1 is MNHNS and CDR2 is SASEGT. CDR3 region: CASSERSTTEAFF. As DNA, the CDR3 is TGTGCCAGCAGTGAAAGGAGTACCACTGAAGCTTTCTTT.

The gene calls are TRBV19 and TRBJ1-5, with TRBD1 identical over 8 bases. The V gene's germline CDR1 is LNHDA and CDR2 SQIVND (reference sequence). The trim removed 5 bases at V and 3 bases at J, leaving 9 bases unmatched. There are 16 residues in the CDR3. The DNA for the CDR3 is TGTGCCAGTAGTGTTACAGGGGGGCCCTACAATCAGCCCCAGCATTTT. Protein: CASSVTGGPYNQPQHF.

This clone has a single count. A junction boundary mismatches the germline segment, possibly from a read error. The chain links TRBV5-4 to TRBJ2-3; D gene unclear. Germline CDR1 is SGHNT and CDR2 is YYREEE (reference sequence). There are 13 residues in the CDR3. In nucleotides, the CDR3 is TGTGCCGGCAGCTGGTATTCGGGAGATACGCAGTATTTT. This gives the protein CAGSWYSGDTQYF.

This chain connects TRBV4-2 to TRBJ2-2; 13 nucleotides align to TRBD2. The CDR3 runs 17 residues. With V trimmed by 4 bases and J by 7 bases, 9 bases remained unmatched. CDR1 is LGHNA, CDR2 YNFKEQ, per germline. In nucleotides, the CDR3 is TGTGCCAGCAGCCGAGAAGGACTAGCGGGGGCCGTCGGGGAGCTGTTTTTT. Translation: CASSREGLAGAVGELFF.

This clone was recorded a few times. The V and J genes are TRBV18 and TRBJ2-5, with D perhaps TRBD2 (5 bases). In germline, CDR1 is KGHSH, CDR2 LQKENI. With 3 bases removed from V and 5 bases from J, the gap between germline ends came to 22 bases. This CDR3 comprises 17 residues. CDR3 protein: CASSPEPGSPRRETQYF. The CDR3 coding sequence is TGTGCCAGCTCACCGGAGCCGGGATCCCCCAGGAGGGAGACCCAGTACTTC.

This chain uses TRBV28 with TRBJ1-2; a possible D gene is TRBD1 (5 bases). The CDR3 totals 12 residues. Germline V CDR1 and CDR2: MDHEN, SYDVKM. The germline V and J ends were trimmed by 5 bases and 8 bases, with 12 bases remaining between them. DNA of the CDR3: TGTGCCAGCAGTCATGGGGCCGTCGGCTACACCTTC. Translated: CASSHGAVGYTF.

The chain has TRBV5-1 and TRBJ2-1; a possible D gene is TRBD2 (6 bases). The CDR3 contains 11 residues. V lost 3 bases and J 10 bases, leaving 8 bases between the germline ends. Germline CDR1 is SGHRS and CDR2 is YFSETQ. The CDR3 region is CASSYAGEQFF. In nucleotides, the CDR3 is TGCGCCAGCAGCTACGCGGGAGAGCAGTTCTTC.

The J gene is TRBJ1-2, the V gene TRBV6-5, with D unresolved. Deletions cut 4 bases from V and 6 bases from J, with 12 bases between. The CDR3 extends over 13 amino acids. Germline assignment: CDR1 MNHEY and CDR2 SVGAGI. In nucleotides, the CDR3 is TGTGCCAGCAGTTCTTCAGGCGGGGATGGCTACACCTTC. Translation: CASSSSGGDGYTF.

This chain joins TRBV7-3 and TRBJ2-3, with D perhaps TRBD2 (6 bases). Per germline, CDR1 SGHTA and CDR2 FQGTGA. Trimming shortened V by 5 bases and J by 2 bases, and 17 bases separated the two germline ends. CDR3 length: 16 residues. The CDR3 sequence is CASSLPGLDITDTQYF. For the CDR3, the DNA is TGTGCCAGCAGCCTACCGGGACTCGATATCACAGATACGCAGTATTTT.

This clone has a handful of counts. This chain links TRBV4-3 with TRBJ2-6; 7 positions match TRBD1. Per germline, CDR1 LGHNA and CDR2 YSLEER. There are 18 residues in the CDR3. V gave up 2 bases and J gave up 0 bases; unmatched junction bases: 7. The DNA of the CDR3 is TGCGCCAGCAGCCAACTGGGACAGTCAGTCTCTGGGGCCAACGTCCTGACTTTC. It encodes CASSQLGQSVSGANVLTF.

This clone has a single count. The rearrangement joins TRBV5-1 to TRBJ2-1; the match to TRBD2 covers 12 bases. V lost 1 base, J lost 4 bases, and 6 bases stayed unmatched. Germline lookup yields CDR1 SGHRS and CDR2 YFSETQ. This CDR3 is 17 amino acids long. The CDR3 reads CASSLPTSGGTYNEQFF. The CDR3 DNA follows: TGCGCCAGCAGCTTGCCTACTAGCGGGGGGACTTACAATGAGCAGTTCTTC.

This sequence joins TRBV6-5 and TRBJ1-3; possibly TRBD1 for D (6 bases). In germline, CDR1 is MNHEY, CDR2 SVGAGI. V was trimmed by 2 bases and J by 4 bases, leaving 12 bases between them. The CDR3 is 15 amino acids. The CDR3, as DNA: TGTGCCAGCAGTTACACAGGGTCGGGAGGAAACACCATATATTTT. Translated: CASSYTGSGGNTIYF.

This chain joins TRBV2 and TRBJ2-7; perhaps TRBD1 as D (5 bases). Trimming stripped 3 bases from V and 2 bases from J, with 11 bases between. The V gene's germline CDR1 is SNHLY and CDR2 FYNNEI. The CDR3 runs to 14 residues. As DNA, the CDR3 is TGTGCCAGCAGTGAGGATCAGGGCCCCTACGAGCAGTACTTC. Protein: CASSEDQGPYEQYF.

This clone was detected once. The chain recombines TRBV13 with TRBJ2-1, with 12 bases that match TRBD1. The germline V gene encodes CDR1 PRHDT and CDR2 FYEKMQ (reference sequence). There are 16 residues in the CDR3. The V and J ends lost 5 bases and 8 bases, in that order; junction bases with no gene match: 10. The CDR3 nucleotides are TGTGCCAGCAGCCCGAGAGGGACAGGGGGCTGGGATGAGCAGTTCTTC. This sequence encodes CASSPRGTGGWDEQFF.

The V and J genes are TRBV29-1 and TRBJ2-7; 9 bases line up with TRBD1. V was clipped by 7 bases and J by 5 bases; unmatched bases: 6. This CDR3 has 12 residues. CDR1 is SQVTM, CDR2 ANQGSEA, per germline. CDR3 nucleotide sequence: TGCAGCGCAGGACAGGGGCCCAACGAGCAGTACTTC. This encodes CSAGQGPNEQYF.

The rearrangement uses TRBV19 and TRBJ1-3; D might be TRBD1 (5 bases). The germline V gene has CDR1 LNHDA and CDR2 SQIVND (reference sequence). The germline V and J ends were trimmed by 6 bases and 0 bases, with 27 bases remaining between them. This CDR3 has 20 residues. The CDR3 sequence: CASSPTGGAYKILSGNTIYF. The CDR3 DNA is TGTGCCAGTAGCCCAACCGGCGGGGCCTATAAAATACTCTCTGGAAACACCATATATTTT.

The chain couples TRBV19 to TRBJ2-1; a weak D match, TRBD2 (5 bases). The CDR3 has 15 residues. The germline V gene has CDR1 LNHDA and CDR2 SQIVND (reference sequence). V lost 3 bases and J 3 bases, leaving 12 bases between the germline ends. CDR3 in DNA: TGTGCCAGTAGTATGTCGGGGAGTAGCTACAATGAGCAGTTCTTC. Its translation is CASSMSGSSYNEQFF.

The V call is TRBV6-5, the J call TRBJ2-7, with 8 bases that match TRBD1. V shed 0 bases, J shed 1 base, and the junction held 2 bases outside the gene matches. The CDR3 has 15 amino acids. CDR1 MNHEY and CDR2 SVGAGI come from the germline V gene. CDR3 in amino acids: CASSYSTGDSYEQYF. CDR3 DNA: TGTGCCAGCAGTTACTCGACAGGGGATTCCTACGAGCAGTACTTC.

The chain joins TRBV25-1 to TRBJ1-5, with TRBD1 matching 7 bases. This CDR3 comprises 15 residues. The germline gives CDR1 MGHDK, CDR2 SYGVNS. J was trimmed by 6 bases and V by 6 bases; bases with no gene match: 11. The CDR3 nucleotides are TGTGCCAGCAGGAACCCCCAGGGGGACGGTCAGCCCCAGCATTTT. Its translation is CASRNPQGDGQPQHF.

This sequence joins TRBV9 and TRBJ1-3; no definite D call. The CDR3 is made up of 17 amino acids. V lost 0 bases and J lost 3, with 16 bases in between. Looked up from germline, CDR1 is SGDLS and CDR2 is YYNGEE. The CDR3 loop reads CASSVDRVAYVGNTIYF. CDR3 sequence (DNA): TGTGCCAGCAGCGTAGATCGGGTGGCGTACGTTGGAAACACCATATATTTT.

CDR3 coding DNA: TGTGCCAGCAGTTTAAGACAGCCTACCTACGAGCAGTACTTC. Its protein is CASSLRQPTYEQYF. V is TRBV27 and J is TRBJ2-7, with D possibly being TRBD1 (5 bases). The CDR3 loop spans 14 amino acids. Germline CDR1 is MNHEY and CDR2 is SMNVEV (reference sequence). With 2 bases removed from V and 2 bases from J, the gap between germline ends came to 10 bases.

This chain links TRBV29-1 with TRBJ1-4; the match to TRBD1 covers 8 bases. Germline V gene sequence: CDR1 SQVTM, CDR2 ANQGSEA. V shed 5 bases and J 6 bases; nucleotides not matched to a gene: 5. This CDR3 is 13 amino acids long. The CDR3 DNA reads TGCAGCGTTACCGGGACAGGAGATGAAAAACTGTTTTTT. This encodes CSVTGTGDEKLFF.

The V gene is TRBV27, the J gene TRBJ2-1; 9 positions agree with TRBD1. The CDR3 length is 16 residues. V gave up 0 bases and J gave up 7 bases; unmatched junction bases: 7. The germline CDR1 and CDR2 sequences are MNHEY and SMNVEV (reference sequence). The CDR3 bases are TGTGCCAGCAGTTTATCGCGGACAGGGGTAGGTAATGAGCAGTTCTTC. The encoded protein is CASSLSRTGVGNEQFF.

The sample holds one count of this clone. The chain employs TRBV7-2 and TRBJ2-4; D is perhaps TRBD1 (6 bases). CDR1 is SGHTA and CDR2 is FQGNSA in the germline V gene. Trimming removed 3 bases at V and 0 bases at J, with 9 bases between. CDR3 length: 15 residues. In DNA, the CDR3 is TGTGCCAGCAGCTTTTCAGGGGTAGCCAAAAACATTCAGTACTTC. Translating it yields CASSFSGVAKNIQYF.